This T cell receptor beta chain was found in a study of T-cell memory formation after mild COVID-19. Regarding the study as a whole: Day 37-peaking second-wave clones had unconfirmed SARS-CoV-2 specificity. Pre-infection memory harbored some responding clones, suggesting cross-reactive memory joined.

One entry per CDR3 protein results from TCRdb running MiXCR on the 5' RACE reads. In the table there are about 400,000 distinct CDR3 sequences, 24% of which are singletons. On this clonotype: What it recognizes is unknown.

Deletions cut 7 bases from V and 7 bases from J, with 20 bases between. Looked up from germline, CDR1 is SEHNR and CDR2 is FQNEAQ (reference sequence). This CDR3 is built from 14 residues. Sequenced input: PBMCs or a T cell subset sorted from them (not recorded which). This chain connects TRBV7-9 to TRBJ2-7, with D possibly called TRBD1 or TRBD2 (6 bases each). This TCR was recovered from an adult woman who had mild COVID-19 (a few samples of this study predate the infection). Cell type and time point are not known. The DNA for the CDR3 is TGTGCCAGCACCTCCCCCCAACAGGGAGGTGAGCAGTACTTC. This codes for CASTSPQQGGEQYF.